The 23 T cell receptor beta chains in this list originate from one sample, sequenced in a study of blood T cell repertoires in COVID-19. The assay was immunoSEQ multiplex PCR, and TCRdb's table has in-frame clones only and misses some. The table includes 130,000 to 150,000 clones, 79% detected once. The sample taken for sequencing was peripheral blood. Receptor source: a man aged 45-65 years with active or convalescent COVID-19.

The rearrangement links TRBV18 to TRBJ2-5; 8 bases agree with TRBD1. From germline, CDR1 is KGHSH and CDR2 LQKENI. The CDR3 is made up of 14 amino acids. Unmatched junction bases numbered 10, after V lost 10 bases and J lost 3 bases. In DNA, the CDR3 is TGTGCCACCGCCAATCACAGGGGGGAAGAGACCCAGTACTTC. It translates to CATANHRGEETQYF.

This chain uses TRBV4-2 with TRBJ1-2; the D gene is possibly TRBD1 (6 bases). CDR1 is LGHNA, CDR2 YNFKEQ, per germline. The CDR3 totals 16 residues. V dropped 6 bases and J dropped 4 bases, with 21 bases sitting between them. CDR3 sequence (DNA): TGTGCCAGCAGACCGAATAACAGGGTGAGTGGCTATGGCTACACCTTC. Translated: CASRPNNRVSGYGYTF.

There are a few counts of this clone. The rearrangement links TRBV10-3 to TRBJ1-1; the match to TRBD1 covers 10 bases. The CDR3 is 13 amino acids. Per germline, CDR1 ENHRY and CDR2 SYGVKD. V shed 8 bases and J 2 bases; nucleotides not matched to a gene: 2. DNA of the CDR3: TGTGCCATCGGGACAGGGGTTAACACTGAAGCTTTCTTT. This sequence encodes CAIGTGVNTEAFF.

The chain has TRBV14 and TRBJ1-6, with 7 bases matching TRBD1. CDR1 and CDR2 from the germline V gene are SGHDN and FVKESK. The CDR3 is made up of 15 amino acids. With 5 bases clipped from V and 7 bases from J, the junction kept 8 bases outside the gene matches. Here the CDR3 reads CASSSTGPANSPLHF. CDR3 DNA sequence: TGTGCCAGCAGCTCGACAGGGCCTGCCAATTCACCCCTCCACTTT.

This rearrangement joins TRBV5-4 to TRBJ2-7; 10 nucleotides line up with TRBD1. This CDR3 region has 15 residues. Germline V CDR1 and CDR2: SGHNT, YYREEE (reference sequence). V shed 0 bases and J 3 bases; nucleotides not matched to a gene: 3. The DNA for the CDR3 is TGTGCCAGCAGCTTGGGACAGGGGGCGGGCTACGAGCAGTACTTC. Translating it yields CASSLGQGAGYEQYF.

The V gene is TRBV9, the J gene TRBJ1-1; no reliable D call. The CDR3 has 14 residues. Germline values: CDR1 SGDLS, CDR2 YYNGEE. V gave up 5 bases and J gave up 0 bases, with 11 bases separating them. The CDR3 DNA reads TGTGCCAGCAGTAGGGAGTATTTGAACACTGAAGCTTTCTTT. As protein: CASSREYLNTEAFF.

This chain links TRBV7-9 with TRBJ1-2, with D uncertain. The V end was cut by 5 bases, the J end by 3 bases, with 16 bases between. Germline values: CDR1 SEHNR, CDR2 FQNEAQ (reference sequence). The CDR3 totals 15 residues. The CDR3 sequence: CASSPRPSIDYGYTF. As DNA, the CDR3 is TGTGCCAGCAGCCCTAGACCCTCCATAGACTATGGCTACACCTTC.

The chain carries TRBV18 and TRBJ2-3, with D perhaps TRBD1 (6 bases). Trimming stripped 3 bases from V and 0 bases from J, with 10 bases between. Germline-derived CDR1 and CDR2 are KGHSH and LQKENI. The CDR3 has 15 amino acids. This chain's CDR3 is CASSPGQPSTDTQYF. CDR3 DNA sequence: TGTGCCAGCTCACCGGGACAACCCAGCACAGATACGCAGTATTTT.

This rearrangement joins TRBV24-1 to TRBJ2-5; the match to TRBD2 covers 7 bases. This CDR3 region has 16 residues. CDR1 and CDR2 (germline): KGHDR, SFDVKD. V lost 4 bases and J lost 5; bases outside the gene matches: 12. In DNA, the CDR3 is TGTGCCACCAGTGACTTCGGAGCGGGAAGTTGGGAGACCCAGTACTTC. Protein sequence: CATSDFGAGSWETQYF.

The chain recombines TRBV19 with TRBJ2-3, with TRBD1 identical over 12 bases. V shed 4 bases and J 0 bases; nucleotides not matched to a gene: 8. The V gene's germline CDR1 is LNHDA and CDR2 SQIVND (reference sequence). The CDR3 has 18 amino acids. The CDR3 region is CASSTGGTGGWSTDTQYF. The DNA for the CDR3 is TGTGCCAGTAGTACCGGGGGGACAGGGGGCTGGAGCACAGATACGCAGTATTTT.

The gene calls are TRBV10-3 and TRBJ2-1; TRBD2 matches 12 bases. Trimming removed 6 bases from V and 2 bases from J; junction bases left unmatched: 5. The CDR3 has 16 residues. Germline V gene sequence: CDR1 ENHRY, CDR2 SYGVKD. The CDR3 region is CAISGPSGRAYNEQFF. In nucleotides, the CDR3 is TGTGCCATCAGCGGGCCTAGCGGGAGGGCCTACAATGAGCAGTTCTTC.

The chain employs TRBV7-8 and TRBJ1-2, with a tentative D call TRBD1 (6 bases). The CDR3 extends over 16 amino acids. The V gene lost 1 base and the J gene lost 4 bases, with 16 bases spanning the gap. The germline V gene has CDR1 SGHVS and CDR2 FQNEAQ. For the CDR3, the DNA is TGTGCCAGCAGCTTAGTGGGGGGGCTCCTAGGCTATGGCTACACCTTC. Protein sequence: CASSLVGGLLGYGYTF.

The chain joins TRBV6-5 to TRBJ1-6; 9 bases align to TRBD1. The V segment lost 7 bases and the J segment 9 bases; nucleotides outside the gene matches: 10. From germline, CDR1 is MNHEY and CDR2 SVGAGI. The CDR3 sequence is 15 residues long. CDR3 DNA sequence: TGTGCCAGCAAAATCGGGACAGGGTATCGTTCACCCCTCCACTTT. As protein: CASKIGTGYRSPLHF.

This chain uses TRBV2 with TRBJ2-7; a weak D match, TRBD1 (6 bases). The germline V gene has CDR1 SNHLY and CDR2 FYNNEI. Trimming cost V 7 bases and J 2 bases, with 9 bases left between them. The CDR3 sequence is 12 residues long. As DNA, the CDR3 is TGTGCCAGCAACAGGGAAACCTACGAGCAGTACTTC. It encodes CASNRETYEQYF.

This chain joins TRBV28 and TRBJ1-4; 7 nucleotides match TRBD1. The germline CDR1 and CDR2 sequences are MDHEN and SYDVKM. The CDR3 runs to 14 residues. Germline trimming cut 8 bases from V and 4 bases from J; bases unmatched to any gene: 7. Here the CDR3 DNA reads TGTGCCAGCTCGAAACAGGGGATTAATGAAAAACTGTTTTTT. It encodes CASSKQGINEKLFF.

This clone was observed once. This chain uses TRBV21-1 with TRBJ1-5; TRBD1 is the table's D call, not checked against the DNA. TRBV21-1 represents a pseudogene. CDR3 size: 17 residues. Here the CDR3 reads CASLTGTDEEWRQPQHF. The CDR3 DNA reads as TGTGCCAGCCTTACCGGGACAGACGAGGAGTGGCGTCAGCCCCAGCATTTT.

The rearrangement joins TRBV18 to TRBJ1-4, with D perhaps TRBD1 (5 bases). Germline V CDR1 and CDR2: KGHSH, LQKENI. V lost 8 bases to trimming and J lost 3 bases, with 10 bases between them. The CDR3 runs 13 residues. CDR3 sequence reads: CASRDSPNEKLFF. The CDR3, as DNA: TGTGCCAGCCGGGACTCGCCTAATGAAAAACTGTTTTTT. Full variable domain (outside the CDR3, taken from reference TRBV18 and TRBJ1-4): NAGVMQNPRHLVRRRGQEARLRCSPMKGHSHVYWYRQLPEEGLKFMVYLQKENIIDESGMPKERFSAEFPKEGPSILRIQQVVRGDSAAYFCASRDSPNEKLFFGSGTQLSVL.

The chain has TRBV3-1 (or the pseudogene TRBV3-2) and TRBJ2-2; D is uncertain. In germline, CDR1 is LGHDT, CDR2 YNNKEL (reference sequence). Trimming removed 6 bases at V and 2 bases at J, with 4 bases between. CDR3 length: 12 amino acids. The CDR3 coding sequence is TGTGCCAGCAGTATTAACACCGGGGAGCTGTTTTTT. It is translated as CASSINTGELFF.

The chain joins TRBV6-5 to TRBJ2-5; 7 positions match TRBD1. Germline assignment: CDR1 MNHEY and CDR2 SVGAGI. The CDR3 is 14 residues long. V shed 7 bases and J 5 bases; nucleotides not matched to a gene: 10. The CDR3 DNA reads as TGTGCCAGCACGGGACAGATAAGTCAGGAGACCCAGTACTTC. It yields the protein CASTGQISQETQYF.

Concerning this clone: Other nucleotide sequences from this sample produce the same CDR3. The chain combines TRBV19 with TRBJ2-1; 10 positions agree with TRBD2. The CDR3 is 15 residues long. J was trimmed by 4 bases and V by 2 bases; bases with no gene match: 2. Germline CDR1 LNHDA, CDR2 SQIVND (reference sequence). This chain's CDR3 is CASSITSGNYNEQFF. Here the CDR3 DNA reads TGTGCCAGTAGTATAACTAGCGGGAATTACAATGAGCAGTTCTTC.

CDR3 nucleotides: TGTGCCAGCAGCTTAGGAGGGACTAGAAACACCGGGGAGCTGTTTTTT. Amino acid sequence: CASSLGGTRNTGELFF. The rearrangement links TRBV7-3 to TRBJ2-2, with 8 bases that match TRBD2. V gave up 2 bases and J gave up 2 bases; unmatched junction bases: 4. CDR1 and CDR2 from the germline V gene are SGHTA and FQGTGA. The CDR3 extends over 16 amino acids. Together with reference TRBV7-3 and TRBJ2-2, the CDR3 gives the full variable domain: GAGVSQTPSNKVTEKGKYVELRCDPISGHTALYWYRQSLGQGPEFLIYFQGTGAADDSGLPNDRFFAVRPEGSVSTLKIQRTERGDSAVYLCASSLGGTRNTGELFFGEGSRLTVL.

The V gene is TRBV6-7, the J gene TRBJ2-7, with 7 bases identical to TRBD2. TRBV6-7 falls under the ORF class, with uncertain function. The trim removed 4 bases at V and 2 bases at J, leaving 8 bases unmatched. This CDR3 has 15 residues. This chain's CDR3 is CASSSPGGRAYEQYF. The CDR3 nucleotides read TGTGCCAGCAGTTCCCCCGGAGGGAGGGCCTACGAGCAGTACTTC.

V usage is TRBV7-8 and J usage is TRBJ2-3, with 12 bases identical to TRBD2. The CDR3 length is 14 residues. V shed 5 bases and J 5 bases; nucleotides not matched to a gene: 2. The germline V gene has CDR1 SGHVS and CDR2 FQNEAQ. This CDR3 is CASSMGLAGDTQYF. The CDR3, as DNA: TGTGCCAGCAGCATGGGACTAGCGGGAGATACGCAGTATTTT.